Listed below are T cell receptor beta chains from one sample, sequenced in a study of beta chain features in type 1 diabetes. Clones were sequenced by immunoSEQ multiplex PCR, and TCRdb holds only the in-frame ones, with some missing. The sample has hundreds of thousands of clones, 15% to 17% seen once. Sequencing used naive CD4+ T cells from blood. The source of these receptors is a man aged 18 to 30 in good health. Both conserved end residues are part of each CDR3. A D gene is named only where the DNA matches it firmly. Clone size appears in some rows only: once, few, many, or a class for an expanded clone.

CDR3 protein: CASSEVGQESYEQYF; CDR3 DNA: TGTGCCAGCAGTGAAGTGGGACAGGAAAGCTACGAGCAGTACTTC; J gene: TRBJ2-7; V gene: TRBV25-1; clone size: .; D gene: TRBD1
CDR3 protein: CASSLRTTNTGELFF; CDR3 DNA: TGTGCCAGCAGCTTAAGGACAACGAACACCGGGGAGCTGTTTTTT; J gene: TRBJ2-2; V gene: TRBV13; clone size: .; D gene: .
CDR3 protein: CAIGQGGQLNTEAFF; CDR3 DNA: TGTGCCATCGGACAGGGGGGACAGTTGAACACTGAAGCTTTCTTT; J gene: TRBJ1-1; V gene: TRBV10-3; clone size: .; D gene: TRBD1
CDR3 protein: CSARTGAGNQPQHF; CDR3 DNA: TGCAGCGCCAGGACAGGGGCGGGCAATCAGCCCCAGCATTTT; J gene: TRBJ1-5; V gene: TRBV29-1; clone size: few; D gene: TRBD1
CDR3 protein: CASLQGYEQYF; CDR3 DNA: TGTGCCAGTTTACAGGGCTACGAGCAGTACTTC; J gene: TRBJ2-7; V gene: TRBV27; clone size: few; D gene: .
CDR3 protein: CAISERQGNTGELFF; CDR3 DNA: TGTGCCATCAGTGAAAGGCAGGGCAACACCGGGGAGCTGTTTTTT; J gene: TRBJ2-2; V gene: TRBV10-3; clone size: .; D gene: .
CDR3 protein: CASSPSQGAQEQYF; CDR3 DNA: TGTGCCAGCTCACCTTCCCAGGGGGCGCAGGAGCAGTACTTC; J gene: TRBJ2-7; V gene: TRBV18; clone size: few; D gene: TRBD1
CDR3 protein: CASSALLETNEQFF; CDR3 DNA: TGTGCCAGCAGCGCTTTACTAGAAACCAATGAGCAGTTCTTC; J gene: TRBJ2-1; V gene: TRBV9; clone size: .; D gene: .
CDR3 protein: CASSPGQGKETQYF; CDR3 DNA: TGCGCCAGCAGTCCCGGACAGGGCAAAGAGACCCAGTACTTC; J gene: TRBJ2-5; V gene: TRBV5-1; clone size: .; D gene: TRBD1
CDR3 protein: CASSAGHQLSYEQYF; CDR3 DNA: TGTGCCAGCAGCGCCGGACATCAACTCTCCTACGAGCAGTACTTC; J gene: TRBJ2-7; V gene: TRBV9; clone size: .; D gene: .
CDR3 protein: CASRSDAVGYTF; CDR3 DNA: TGCGCCAGCAGAAGTGATGCCGTGGGCTACACCTTC; J gene: TRBJ1-2; V gene: TRBV5-1; clone size: few; D gene: .
CDR3 protein: CSVVRDYSYEQYF; CDR3 DNA: TGCAGCGTTGTCAGGGATTACTCCTACGAGCAGTACTTC; J gene: TRBJ2-7; V gene: TRBV29-1; clone size: few; D gene: .
CDR3 protein: CASSLDTGNTEAFF; CDR3 DNA: TGTGCCAGCAGCTTAGACACCGGGAACACTGAAGCTTTCTTT; J gene: TRBJ1-1; V gene: TRBV7-6; clone size: .; D gene: .
CDR3 protein: CASRRGQDSNQPQHF; CDR3 DNA: TGTGCCAGTAGACGTGGACAGGATAGCAATCAGCCCCAGCATTTT; J gene: TRBJ1-5; V gene: TRBV19; clone size: .; D gene: TRBD1
CDR3 protein: CASSIRTGWRDTGELFF; CDR3 DNA: TGTGCCAGCAGCATAAGGACAGGGTGGAGAGACACCGGGGAGCTGTTTTTT; J gene: TRBJ2-2; V gene: TRBV9; clone size: .; D gene: TRBD1
CDR3 protein: CASSLVGLEQFF; CDR3 DNA: TGCGCCAGCAGCTTGGTCGGCTTGGAGCAGTTCTTC; J gene: TRBJ2-1; V gene: TRBV5-1; clone size: .; D gene: .
CDR3 protein: CASSLTFRGREVF; CDR3 DNA: TGTGCCAGCAGCTTAACGTTCCGGGGCCGGGAGGTTTTT; J gene: TRBJ1-4; V gene: TRBV7-3; clone size: .; D gene: .
CDR3 protein: CASELNISPEAFF; CDR3 DNA: TGTGCCAGCGAATTAAATATCTCCCCTGAAGCTTTCTTT; J gene: TRBJ1-1; V gene: TRBV7-9; clone size: few; D gene: .